A selection of T cell receptor beta chains follows, all from one sample in a study of beta chain features in type 1 diabetes. Here immunoSEQ multiplex PCR was the method, and the copy in TCRdb shows in-frame clones only, minus some. The data show 500,000 to 650,000 clones, 9.5% to 15% seen once. Sequenced material: naive CD4+ T cells from blood. The origin of the receptors is a man aged 25 to 40 with type 1 diabetes. The CDR3 runs from the conserved cysteine through the conserved F or W. A D gene is named only where the DNA matches it firmly. For some rows the clone size is stated as once, few or many, or as a class when expanded; others skip it.

v_gene	d_gene	abundance	j_gene	CDR3aa	CDR3nt
TRBV12-5	NA	NA	TRBJ1-2	CASGFAKSGYTF	TGTGCTAGTGGTTTCGCCAAGAGTGGCTACACCTTC
TRBV2	NA	NA	TRBJ1-6	CASRVDGDLQSLHF	TGTGCCAGCAGGGTCGACGGGGACCTTCAGTCCCTCCACTTT
TRBV4-3	NA	NA	TRBJ2-3	CASSLRGSDTQYF	TGCGCCAGCAGCCTCCGGGGGTCAGATACGCAGTATTTT
TRBV15	NA	few	TRBJ1-4	CATSGNNRAGTEKLFF	TGTGCCACCAGCGGGAACAACAGGGCTGGTACCGAAAAACTGTTTTTT
TRBV18	NA	NA	TRBJ2-2	CASSDLGTGELFF	TGTGCCAGCTCGGACCTCGGCACCGGGGAGCTGTTTTTT
TRBV10-3	TRBD2	few	TRBJ2-6	CATGLAGSGANVLTF	TGTGCCACCGGACTAGCGGGGTCTGGGGCCAACGTCCTGACTTTC
TRBV10-3	NA	few	TRBJ1-5	CAIRETLNQPQHF	TGTGCCATCAGGGAGACTCTTAATCAGCCCCAGCATTTT
TRBV10-3	TRBD1	few	TRBJ1-2	CAIIRLAWTGCGYGYTF	TGTGCCATCATCCGACTGGCATGGACAGGTTGTGGCTATGGCTACACCTTC
TRBV7-2	NA	few	TRBJ2-7	CASSSQGNEQYF	TGTGCCAGCAGCTCGCAGGGGAACGAGCAGTACTTC
TRBV19	NA	few	TRBJ1-6	CASRWGDRGPLHF	TGTGCCAGTAGGTGGGGTGATCGGGGACCCCTCCACTTT
TRBV6-1	NA	NA	TRBJ1-5	CASSEWGATQPQHF	TGTGCCAGCAGTGAATGGGGGGCCACTCAGCCCCAGCATTTT
TRBV9	TRBD1	NA	TRBJ1-3	CASSRDRTDSGNTIYF	TGTGCCAGCAGCCGGGACAGGACAGACTCTGGAAACACCATATATTTT
TRBV7-9	NA	NA	TRBJ1-6	CASSLVPGDSPLHF	TGTGCCAGCAGCTTAGTTCCAGGGGATTCACCCCTCCACTTT
TRBV5-1	NA	few	TRBJ2-3	CASSLDRNTDTQYF	TGCGCCAGCAGCTTGGACAGAAACACAGATACGCAGTATTTT
TRBV10-3	NA	few	TRBJ2-5	CAISARQEETQYF	TGTGCCATCAGTGCAAGGCAGGAAGAGACCCAGTACTTC
TRBV18	NA	few	TRBJ2-5	CASSPGQETQYF	TGTGCCAGCTCACCGGGACAAGAGACCCAGTACTTC
TRBV7-2	NA	few	TRBJ1-2	CASSLRGGRDYGYTF	TGTGCCAGCAGCCTCCGCGGGGGGCGTGACTATGGCTACACCTTC
TRBV29-1	NA	many	TRBJ2-4	CSVRENIQYF	TGCAGCGTGAGGGAAAACATTCAGTACTTC
TRBV18	TRBD1	NA	TRBJ2-3	CASSRLGQGATDTQYF	TGTGCCAGCTCACGCCTGGGACAGGGGGCCACAGATACGCAGTATTTT
TRBV29-1	NA	few	TRBJ1-2	CSVIPGQSNGYTF	TGCAGCGTTATTCCCGGACAGAGTAACGGCTACACCTTC
TRBV4-3	NA	few	TRBJ1-2	CASSQDERGRNGYTF	TGCGCCAGCAGCCAAGACGAGCGAGGGCGGAATGGCTACACCTTC
TRBV19	TRBD1	NA	TRBJ2-5	CASSGGTGRQTQYF	TGTGCCAGTAGTGGAGGGACAGGGAGACAGACCCAGTACTTC
TRBV7-9	NA	NA	TRBJ1-6	CASSVESNSPLHF	TGTGCCAGCAGCGTAGAGAGTAATTCACCCCTCCACTTT
TRBV6-5	NA	NA	TRBJ2-3	CASSYLGPRGTDTQYF	TGTGCCAGCAGTTACTTGGGACCTAGGGGCACAGATACGCAGTATTTT
TRBV4-2	NA	few	TRBJ1-2	CASSQTGPTNYGYTF	TGTGCCAGCAGCCAAACAGGGCCCACTAACTATGGCTACACCTTC
TRBV28	NA	few	TRBJ1-2	CASRPWAGDGGYTF	TGTGCCAGCAGACCCTGGGCAGGGGATGGTGGCTACACCTTC
TRBV5-1	NA	NA	TRBJ1-5	CASSLEGTRNQPQHF	TGCGCCAGCAGCTTGGAGGGGACCCGAAATCAGCCCCAGCATTTT
TRBV29-1	TRBD1	NA	TRBJ2-1	CSARTGGEDEQFF	TGCAGCGCCCGGACAGGGGGCGAAGATGAGCAGTTCTTC
TRBV18	NA	NA	TRBJ1-2	CASSPQTGEYGYTF	TGTGCCAGCTCACCGCAGACAGGAGAGTATGGCTACACCTTC
TRBV27	NA	few	TRBJ1-1	CASSLSRENTEAFF	TGTGCCAGCAGTTTATCTCGGGAGAACACTGAAGCTTTCTTT
TRBV7-8	TRBD1	few	TRBJ2-2	CASRAQGATGELFF	TGTGCCAGCAGGGCACAGGGGGCCACCGGGGAGCTGTTTTTT
TRBV6-6	NA	NA	TRBJ2-4	CASSSVSRPKSIQYF	TGTGCCAGCAGTTCTGTCAGTCGCCCCAAAAGCATTCAGTACTTC
TRBV29-1	NA	few	TRBJ1-2	CSVPGLNYGYTF	TGCAGCGTCCCCGGGCTTAACTATGGCTACACCTTC
TRBV7-3	NA	NA	TRBJ2-2	CASSWGPTGNTGELFF	TGTGCCAGCAGCTGGGGACCGACAGGGAACACCGGGGAGCTGTTTTTT
TRBV28	NA	once	TRBJ2-3	CASSPSRGGGTDTQYF	TGTGCCAGCAGCCCTTCTCGAGGGGGAGGCACAGATACGCAGTATTTT
TRBV7-2	NA	NA	TRBJ2-7	CASRRTASYEQYF	TGTGCCAGCAGAAGGACAGCGTCCTACGAGCAGTACTTC
TRBV25-1	NA	NA	TRBJ2-7	CASSESFNSYEQYF	TGTGCCAGCAGTGAATCGTTCAACTCCTACGAGCAGTACTTC
TRBV6-6	TRBD1	NA	TRBJ1-1	CASIQGTGDDEAFF	TGTGCCAGCATCCAAGGGACAGGGGATGATGAAGCTTTCTTT
TRBV7-2	TRBD1	NA	TRBJ2-7	CASSFSGQVGEQYF	TGTGCCAGCAGCTTTTCTGGACAGGTGGGCGAGCAGTACTTC
TRBV7-9	TRBD2	few	TRBJ2-3	CASIKLAGSADTQYF	TGTGCCAGCATCAAACTAGCGGGGTCGGCAGATACGCAGTATTTT
TRBV13	NA	NA	TRBJ1-2	CASSSSLREGGYGYTF	TGTGCCAGCAGCTCTAGCCTCAGGGAGGGAGGCTATGGCTACACCTTC
TRBV10-3	NA	NA	TRBJ1-6	CAISEPTRSYNSPLHF	TGTGCCATCAGTGAGCCTACCCGCTCCTATAATTCACCCCTCCACTTT
TRBV30	NA	NA	TRBJ2-3	CAWSGTSTDTQYF	TGTGCCTGGAGTGGAACTAGCACAGATACGCAGTATTTT
TRBV11-2	NA	few	TRBJ2-5	CASTLLGHQGTQYF	TGTGCCAGCACTCTCCTCGGCCATCAAGGGACCCAGTACTTC